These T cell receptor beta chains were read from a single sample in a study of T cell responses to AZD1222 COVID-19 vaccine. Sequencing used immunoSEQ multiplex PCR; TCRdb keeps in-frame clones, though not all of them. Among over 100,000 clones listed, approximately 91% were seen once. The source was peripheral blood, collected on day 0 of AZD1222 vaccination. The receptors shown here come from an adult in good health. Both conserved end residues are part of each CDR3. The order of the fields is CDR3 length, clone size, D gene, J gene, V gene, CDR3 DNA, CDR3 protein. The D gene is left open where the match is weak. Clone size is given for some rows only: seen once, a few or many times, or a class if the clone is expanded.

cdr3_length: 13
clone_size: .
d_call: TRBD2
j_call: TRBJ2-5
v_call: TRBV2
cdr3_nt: TGTGCCAGCAGTGAACTAGCGGAAGAGACCCAGTACTTC
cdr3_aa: CASSELAEETQYF

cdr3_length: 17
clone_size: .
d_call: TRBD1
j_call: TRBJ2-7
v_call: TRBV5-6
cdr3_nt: TGTGCCAGCAGCTTGGAAACCTCCGGGACAGGAGCCTACGAGCAGTACTTC
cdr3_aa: CASSLETSGTGAYEQYF

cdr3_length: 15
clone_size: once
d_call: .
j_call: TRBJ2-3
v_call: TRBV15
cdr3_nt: TGTGCCACCAGCAGAGGCCGACCCAGCGAGGATACGCAGTATTTT
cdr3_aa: CATSRGRPSEDTQYF

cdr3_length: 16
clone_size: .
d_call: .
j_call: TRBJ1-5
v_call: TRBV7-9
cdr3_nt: TGTGCCAGCAGTCAAAGCGGAGAGGTGAGCAATCAGCCCCAGCATTTT
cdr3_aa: CASSQSGEVSNQPQHF

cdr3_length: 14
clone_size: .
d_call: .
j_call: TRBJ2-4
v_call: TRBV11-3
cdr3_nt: TGTGCCAGCAGCTTGGGGGGGCCATCGGACATTCAGTACTTC
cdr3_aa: CASSLGGPSDIQYF

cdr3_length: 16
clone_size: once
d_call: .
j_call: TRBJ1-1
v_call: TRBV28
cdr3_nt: TGTGCCAGCAGTTTCCCCAGGCTCGGGTGGGGCACTGAAGCTTTCTTT
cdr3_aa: CASSFPRLGWGTEAFF

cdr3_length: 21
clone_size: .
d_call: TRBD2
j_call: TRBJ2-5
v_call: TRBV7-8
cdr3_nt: TGTGCCAGCAGCTTAGCGCCCCGCCGGCCGCGGACTAGCGGGTTCCAAGAGACCCAGTACTTC
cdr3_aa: CASSLAPRRPRTSGFQETQYF

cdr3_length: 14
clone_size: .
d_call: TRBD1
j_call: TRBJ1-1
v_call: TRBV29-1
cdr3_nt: TGCAGCGTTGTTAAAGAGACAGGGGGTAGGAGAGCTTTCTTT
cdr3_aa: CSVVKETGGRRAFF

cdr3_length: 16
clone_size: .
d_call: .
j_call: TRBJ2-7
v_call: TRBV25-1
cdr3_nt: TGTGCCAGCAGTTACCCTGGGGGCGAAAGCTCCTACGAGCAGTACTTC
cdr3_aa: CASSYPGGESSYEQYF

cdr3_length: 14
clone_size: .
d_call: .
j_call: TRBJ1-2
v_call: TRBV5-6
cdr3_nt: TGTGCCAGCTTTAGAATCAGGGCCAACTATGGCTACACCTTC
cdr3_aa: CASFRIRANYGYTF

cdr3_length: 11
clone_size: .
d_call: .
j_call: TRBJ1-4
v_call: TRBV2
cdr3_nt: TGTGCCAGCACCAGGGATGAAAAACTGTTTTTT
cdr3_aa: CASTRDEKLFF